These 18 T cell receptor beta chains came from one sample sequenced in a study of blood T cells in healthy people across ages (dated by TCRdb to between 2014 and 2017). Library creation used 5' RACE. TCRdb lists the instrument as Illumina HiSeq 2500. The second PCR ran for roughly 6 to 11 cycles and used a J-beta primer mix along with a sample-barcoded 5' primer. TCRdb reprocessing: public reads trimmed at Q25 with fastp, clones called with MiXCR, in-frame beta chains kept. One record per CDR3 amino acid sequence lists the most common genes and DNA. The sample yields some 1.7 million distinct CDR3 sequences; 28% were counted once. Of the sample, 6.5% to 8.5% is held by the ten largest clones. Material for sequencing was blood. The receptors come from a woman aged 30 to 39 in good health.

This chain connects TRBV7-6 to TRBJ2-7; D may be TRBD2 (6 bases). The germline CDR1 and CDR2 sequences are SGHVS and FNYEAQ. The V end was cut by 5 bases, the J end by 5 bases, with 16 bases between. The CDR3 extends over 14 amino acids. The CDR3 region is CASSTSGVPDEQYF. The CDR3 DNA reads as TGTGCCAGCAGCACATCGGGAGTCCCCGACGAGCAGTACTTC.

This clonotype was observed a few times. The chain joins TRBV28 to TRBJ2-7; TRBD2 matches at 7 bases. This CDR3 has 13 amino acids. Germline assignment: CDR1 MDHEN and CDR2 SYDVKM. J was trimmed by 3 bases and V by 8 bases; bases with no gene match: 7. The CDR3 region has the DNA TGTGCCAGCTTAGGAGGCGGGGGCTACGAGCAGTACTTC. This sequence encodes CASLGGGGYEQYF.

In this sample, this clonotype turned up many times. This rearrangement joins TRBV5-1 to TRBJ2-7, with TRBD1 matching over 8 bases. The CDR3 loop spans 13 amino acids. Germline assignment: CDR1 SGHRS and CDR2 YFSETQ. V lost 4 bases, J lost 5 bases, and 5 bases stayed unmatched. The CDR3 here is CASSEGTGNEQYF. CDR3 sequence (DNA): TGCGCCAGCAGCGAAGGGACAGGCAACGAGCAGTACTTC.

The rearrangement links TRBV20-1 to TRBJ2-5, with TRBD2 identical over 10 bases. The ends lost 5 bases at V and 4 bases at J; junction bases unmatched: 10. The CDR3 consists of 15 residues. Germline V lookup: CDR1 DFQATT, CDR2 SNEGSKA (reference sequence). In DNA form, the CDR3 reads TGCAGTGCTGGGGATAGCGGGGGGTCAGGAGAGACCCAGTACTTC. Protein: CSAGDSGGSGETQYF.

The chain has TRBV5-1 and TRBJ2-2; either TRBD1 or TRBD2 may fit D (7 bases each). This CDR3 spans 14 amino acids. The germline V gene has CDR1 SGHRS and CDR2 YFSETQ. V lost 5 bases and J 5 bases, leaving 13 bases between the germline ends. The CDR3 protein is CASSTGEGTGELFF. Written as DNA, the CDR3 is TGCGCCAGCAGTACAGGGGAGGGGACCGGGGAGCTGTTTTTT.

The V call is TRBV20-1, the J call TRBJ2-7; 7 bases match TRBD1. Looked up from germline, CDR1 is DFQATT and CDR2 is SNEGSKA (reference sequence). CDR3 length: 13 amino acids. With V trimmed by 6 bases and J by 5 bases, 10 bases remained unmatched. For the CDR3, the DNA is TGCAGTGCACCTGGGACAGTTTGGGACGAGCAGTACTTC. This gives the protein CSAPGTVWDEQYF.

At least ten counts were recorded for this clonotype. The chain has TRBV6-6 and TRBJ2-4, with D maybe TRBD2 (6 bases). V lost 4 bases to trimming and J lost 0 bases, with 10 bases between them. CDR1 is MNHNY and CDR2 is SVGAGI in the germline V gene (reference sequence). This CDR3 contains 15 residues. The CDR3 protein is CASSSPGLAKNIQYF. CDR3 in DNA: TGTGCCAGCAGTTCCCCGGGACTAGCCAAAAACATTCAGTACTTC.

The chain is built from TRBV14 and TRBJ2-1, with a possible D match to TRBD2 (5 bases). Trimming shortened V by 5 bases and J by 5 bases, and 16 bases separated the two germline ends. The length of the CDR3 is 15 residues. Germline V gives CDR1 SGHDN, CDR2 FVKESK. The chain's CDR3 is CASSLGLPPDNEQFF. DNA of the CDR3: TGTGCCAGCAGCTTAGGACTGCCGCCAGACAATGAGCAGTTCTTC.

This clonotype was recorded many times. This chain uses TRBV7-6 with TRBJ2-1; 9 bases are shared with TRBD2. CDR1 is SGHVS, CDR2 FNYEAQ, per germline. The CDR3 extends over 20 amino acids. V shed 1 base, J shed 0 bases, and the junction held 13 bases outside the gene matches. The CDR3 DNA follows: TGTGCCAGCAGCTTAGGGGTGCTAGCGGGGCTCTACGACTCCTACAATGAGCAGTTCTTC. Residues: CASSLGVLAGLYDSYNEQFF. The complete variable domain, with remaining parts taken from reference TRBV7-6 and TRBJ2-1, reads GAGVSQSPRYKVTKRGQDVALRCDPISGHVSLYWYRQALGQGPEFLTYFNYEAQQDKSGLPNDRFSAERPEGSISTLTIQRTEQRDSAMYRCASSLGVLAGLYDSYNEQFFGPGTRLTVL.

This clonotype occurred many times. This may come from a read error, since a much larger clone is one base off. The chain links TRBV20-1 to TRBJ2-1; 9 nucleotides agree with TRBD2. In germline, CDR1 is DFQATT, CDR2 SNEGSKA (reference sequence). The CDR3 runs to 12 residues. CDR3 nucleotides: TGCAGGGCAAACGAGCGGGGGGATGAGCAGTTCTTC. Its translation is CRANERGDEQFF.

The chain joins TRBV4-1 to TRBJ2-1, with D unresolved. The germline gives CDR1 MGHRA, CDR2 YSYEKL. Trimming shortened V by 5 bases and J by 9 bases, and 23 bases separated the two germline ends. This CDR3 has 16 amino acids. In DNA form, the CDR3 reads TGCGCCAGCAGCTCCCAACCTTCCTCCTCTAGTGGTGAGCAGTTCTTC. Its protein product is CASSSQPSSSSGEQFF.

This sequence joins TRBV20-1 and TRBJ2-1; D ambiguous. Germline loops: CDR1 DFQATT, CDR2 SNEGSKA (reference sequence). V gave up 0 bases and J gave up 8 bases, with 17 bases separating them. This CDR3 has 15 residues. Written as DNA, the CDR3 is TGCAGTGCTAGAGAAGTAAACCAACCGAGAGATGAGCAGTTCTTC. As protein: CSAREVNQPRDEQFF.

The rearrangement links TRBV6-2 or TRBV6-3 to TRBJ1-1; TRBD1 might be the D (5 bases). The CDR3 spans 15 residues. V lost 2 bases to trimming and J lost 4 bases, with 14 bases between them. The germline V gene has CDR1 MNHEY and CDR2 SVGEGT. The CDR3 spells CASSYVGGLSTEAFF. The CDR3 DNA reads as TGTGCCAGCAGTTACGTTGGGGGGTTGAGCACTGAAGCTTTCTTT.

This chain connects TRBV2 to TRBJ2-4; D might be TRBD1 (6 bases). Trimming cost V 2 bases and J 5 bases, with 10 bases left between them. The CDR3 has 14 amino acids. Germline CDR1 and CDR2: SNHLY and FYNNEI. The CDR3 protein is CASSEPDSQNIQYF. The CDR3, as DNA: TGTGCCAGCAGTGAACCGGACAGCCAAAACATTCAGTACTTC.

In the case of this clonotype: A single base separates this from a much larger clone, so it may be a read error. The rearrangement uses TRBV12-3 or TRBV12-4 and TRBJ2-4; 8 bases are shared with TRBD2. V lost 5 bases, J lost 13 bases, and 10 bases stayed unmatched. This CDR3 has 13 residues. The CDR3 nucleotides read TGTGCCAGCAGTCCCCGGGAGGGTCTTGTCCAGTACTTC. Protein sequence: CASSPREGLVQYF.

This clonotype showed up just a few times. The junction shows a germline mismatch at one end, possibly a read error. DNA for the CDR3: TGTGCCAGCAGCCTTAGCCCGAACACTGCAGCTTTCTTT. Residues: CASSLSPNTAAFF. The rearrangement joins TRBV7-3 to TRBJ1-1; no clear D gene. CDR3 size: 13 residues. Germline V gives CDR1 SGHTA, CDR2 FQGTGA.

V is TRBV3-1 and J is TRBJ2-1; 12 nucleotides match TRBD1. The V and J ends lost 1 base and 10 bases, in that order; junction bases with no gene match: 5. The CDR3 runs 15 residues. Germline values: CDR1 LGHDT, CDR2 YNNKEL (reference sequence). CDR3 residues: CASSQGGTGGDEQFF. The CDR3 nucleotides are TGTGCCAGCAGCCAAGGCGGGACAGGGGGCGACGAGCAGTTCTTC.

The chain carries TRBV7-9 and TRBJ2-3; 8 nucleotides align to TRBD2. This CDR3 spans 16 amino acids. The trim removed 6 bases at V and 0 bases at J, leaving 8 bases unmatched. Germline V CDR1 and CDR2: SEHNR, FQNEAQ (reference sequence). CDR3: CASSHIAGPSTDTQYF. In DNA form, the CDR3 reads TGTGCCAGCAGTCATATAGCGGGGCCTAGCACAGATACGCAGTATTTT.